This T cell receptor (beta chain) derives from a study of control samples from healthy donors and cancer patients. This CDR3 comprises 12 residues. Trimming removed 4 bases from V and 2 bases from J, with 4 bases in between. Per germline, CDR1 SNHLY and CDR2 FYNNEI. Libraries were prepared by immunoSEQ multiplex PCR; TCRdb keeps only in-frame clonotypes and omits some of them. The sample lists about 93,000 clones; around 90% were seen once. The rearrangement uses TRBV2 and TRBJ2-3, with D hard to call. The origin of this receptor is a woman aged 70 to 79 in good health. Material for sequencing was blood. Written as DNA, the CDR3 is TGTGCCAGCAGTGGGGCCACAGATACGCAGTATTTT. Protein sequence: CASSGATDTQYF.